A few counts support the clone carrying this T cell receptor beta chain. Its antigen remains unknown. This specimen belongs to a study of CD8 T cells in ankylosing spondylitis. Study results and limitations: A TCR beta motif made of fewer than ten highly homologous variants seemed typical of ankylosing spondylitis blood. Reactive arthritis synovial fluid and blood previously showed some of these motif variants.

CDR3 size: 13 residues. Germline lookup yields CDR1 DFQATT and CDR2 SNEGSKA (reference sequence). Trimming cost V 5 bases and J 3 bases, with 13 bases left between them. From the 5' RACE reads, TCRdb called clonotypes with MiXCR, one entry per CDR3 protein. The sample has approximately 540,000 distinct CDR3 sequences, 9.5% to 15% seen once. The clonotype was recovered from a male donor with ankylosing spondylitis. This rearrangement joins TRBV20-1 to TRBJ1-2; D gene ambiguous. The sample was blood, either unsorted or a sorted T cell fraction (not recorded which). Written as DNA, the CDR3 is TGCAGTGCTTCCGGCCAGGCCTACTATGGCTACACCTTC. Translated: CSASGQAYYGYTF.